This T cell receptor (beta chain) was recovered during a study of blood T cell repertoires in COVID-19. Turning to the study itself: Acute and convalescent COVID-19 samples came from the United States, Italy and Spain. PBMCs, B-cell-depleted T cells, or T cells were the source of the cDNA or gDNA that made up the material.

Source study methods: Reference gene primer amplification in the assay estimated nucleated cell counts. Sequenced by immunoSEQ multiplex PCR; TCRdb stores in-frame clones only, minus some. V and J calls and clone size follow that table, whereas D and trimming were derived from the DNA. The sample lists about 160,000 clones; 90% were seen once. The CDR3 spans 14 residues. Germline-derived CDR1 and CDR2 are MNHEY and SMNVEV (reference sequence). V was pared by 4 bases and J by 3 bases, with 4 bases of the junction left unmatched. The chain recombines TRBV27 with TRBJ1-2; TRBD1 matches at 8 bases. Sample: peripheral blood. The TCR sequence derives from a man between 60 and 75 years old with active or convalescent COVID-19. CDR3 loop: CASSSLQGDYGYTF. DNA for the CDR3: TGTGCCAGCAGTTCACTACAGGGGGACTATGGCTACACCTTC.